The present T cell receptor beta chain was sequenced within a study of blood T cell repertoires in COVID-19. The wider study: Samples taken during acute and convalescent COVID-19 were collected in the United States, Italy and Spain.

Some clones are missing from TCRdb's copy, which holds only in-frame ones; the method was immunoSEQ multiplex PCR. In the table there are around 300,000 clones, around nine tenths of which are singletons. The germline V gene encodes CDR1 MNHEY and CDR2 SMNVEV (reference sequence). The CDR3 consists of 14 residues. After removal of 6 bases from V and 6 bases from J, the junction contained 9 bases not matched to a gene. Input material: PBMCs or T cells enriched from blood (not recorded which). This receptor was obtained from a woman aged 40-49 years who had recovered from COVID-19. This rearrangement joins TRBV27 to TRBJ1-1, with 8 bases identical to TRBD1. CDR3 DNA: TGTGCCAGCAGGTTGGAGCGCAGGGGGCCTGAAGCTTTCTTT. Translating it yields CASRLERRGPEAFF.